This T cell receptor beta chain was found in a study of breast tumors, draining lymph nodes, adjacent tissues. J gave up 0 bases and V 5 bases, and 6 bases lay outside the gene matches. CDR3 length: 16 amino acids. Germline loops: CDR1 SGHKS, CDR2 YYEKEE (reference sequence). Study-level results: Compared with lymph nodes, tumors were less diverse; compared with nontumor tissue, more. Data only fit, rather than demonstrated, lymph node origin of most tumor T cells. Luminal-like breast cancer showed significantly higher tumor–nontumor repertoire similarity than basal-like.

In this sample, this clonotype turned up many times. Its antigen is unknown. The lymph nodes were axillary draining lymph nodes from breast cancer patients. TCRdb fed the multiplex PCR reads into MiXCR, producing one record per CDR3 protein. The data hold approximately 230,000 distinct CDR3 sequences, with roughly a third observed a single time. What was sequenced was axillary lymph node tissue. V gene TRBV5-5 combines with J gene TRBJ1-3, with TRBD1 matching 9 bases. The origin of this receptor is a female donor with breast cancer. Some clones in this sample may be carry-over from other donors' samples. The chain's CDR3 is CASRRTGDFSGNTIYF. The CDR3 DNA is TGTGCCAGCAGACGGACAGGGGACTTCTCTGGAAACACCATATATTTT.